Described below is a single T cell receptor (beta chain) sequence and its context. Its cognate antigen is unknown. This sample was included in a study of T cell responses to AZD1222 COVID-19 vaccine. Study results and limitations: After two AZD1222 doses, spike-specific TCR breadth and depth rose versus day 0. White British donors predominated, females outnumbered males, and clonal diversity was possibly underestimated. At 160-218 and 743-854, vaccine-associated CD4 TCRs were dominant, and they spanned spike. Among AZD1222 vaccinees, only 5 or 6 were seropositive at baseline.

Trimming took off 0 bases at V and 2 bases at J, with 11 bases between the two ends. CDR1 MNHNS and CDR2 SASEGT come from the germline V gene. This CDR3 is built from 15 residues. Sequenced by immunoSEQ multiplex PCR; TCRdb stores in-frame clones only, minus some. The data contain 90,000 to 100,000 clones, about 88% of them seen just once; the ten biggest clones take up about 3.7%. The sequence was collected from an adult in good health. The chain combines TRBV6-1 with TRBJ2-7; possibly TRBD1 for D (5 bases). The sequencing here drew on peripheral blood, taken on day 0 of AZD1222 vaccination. The CDR3 protein is CASSEASRVTYEQYF. For the CDR3, the DNA is TGTGCCAGCAGTGAAGCGAGCAGGGTTACCTACGAGCAGTACTTC.